This T cell receptor (beta chain) was sequenced during a study of blood T cell repertoires in COVID-19. Study-level information: COVID-19 samples from acute and convalescent phases originated in the United States, Italy and Spain. PBMCs, B-cell-depleted T cells, or T cells were the source of the cDNA or gDNA that made up the material.

Per the authors' pipeline: Nucleated cell number was recorded as an estimate derived from reference gene primer amplification. The method was immunoSEQ multiplex PCR; TCRdb's version includes in-frame clones alone and lacks a portion of them. Clone size and V and J calls were adopted from that table, with D and trimming inferred from the DNA. The table shows fewer than 350,000 clones, with approximately 86% occurring only once. The CDR3 consists of 14 residues. Germline CDR1 LNHDA, CDR2 SQIVND (reference sequence). The V end lost 6 bases, the J end lost 8 bases, and 16 bases lay between the germline ends.

The V gene is TRBV19, the J gene TRBJ1-4; D is undetermined. The sequenced sample consisted of peripheral blood. This TCR was sampled from a man aged 40-50 years with active or convalescent COVID-19. CDR3 in DNA: TGTGCCAGTAGGAGTATAGCCCAGAACGAAAAACTGTTTTTT. Translation: CASRSIAQNEKLFF.